The 6 T cell receptor beta chains presented below share a single source sample, sequenced in a study of read filtering for tumor transcriptome and immune sequencing. Molecular barcoded adaptors covering alpha/delta and beta/gamma chains were used on roughly 400 ng RNA. In TCRdb, the reads were re-called with MiXCR into one record per CDR3 protein. Of 60,000 to 75,000 distinct CDR3 sequences listed, roughly 20% are singletons. Sequencing was carried out using a population of CD138-negative cells sorted from bone marrow. These receptors originate from a donor older than 35 with multiple myeloma.

This clonotype has a count of ten or more. The chain has TRBV7-3 and TRBJ2-3; 8 nucleotides agree with TRBD2. Germline CDR1 reads SGHTA; CDR2 reads FQGTGA. V trimming: 5 bases; J trimming: 3 bases; junction bases outside the gene matches: 7. The CDR3 runs to 15 residues. CDR3: CASSLSGAFTDTQYF. The CDR3 nucleotides read TGTGCCAGCAGCCTTAGCGGGGCATTTACAGATACGCAGTATTTT.

This clonotype was recorded at least ten times. The CDR3 region has the DNA TGTGCCAGCAGCGGGGGGCAGGGAGATACGCAGTATTTT. Protein product: CASSGGQGDTQYF. This chain links TRBV2 with TRBJ2-3, with D possibly TRBD2 on 7 matching bases. V shed 6 bases and J shed 5 bases, with 12 bases lying between them. Germline assignment: CDR1 SNHLY and CDR2 FYNNEI. This CDR3 contains 13 residues. The full variable domain, in which reference TRBV2 and TRBJ2-3 provide the parts outside the CDR3, is EPEVTQTPSHQVTQMGQEVILRCVPISNHLYFYWYRQILGQKVEFLVSFYNNEISEKSEIFDDQFSVERPDGSNFTLKIRSTKLEDSAMYFCASSGGQGDTQYFGPGTRLTVL.

The sample holds many counts of this clonotype. The chain joins TRBV6-4 to TRBJ2-5, with D tentatively TRBD1 (5 bases). This CDR3 has 15 amino acids. The germline V gene has CDR1 MRHNA and CDR2 SNTAGT. V lost 0 bases, J lost 5 bases, and 13 bases lay in between. Here the CDR3 DNA reads TGTGCCAGCAGTGACTCAGGGGCCCCAGGGGAGACCCAGTACTTC. It encodes CASSDSGAPGETQYF.

This clonotype appeared many times. The chain is built from TRBV28 and TRBJ2-7; 8 nucleotides match TRBD1. V was pared by 7 bases and J by 3 bases, with 5 bases of the junction left unmatched. This CDR3 has 13 residues. Germline-derived CDR1 and CDR2 are MDHEN and SYDVKM. CDR3 bases: TGTGCCAGCACCTTTGGACAGGGCTACGAGCAGTACTTC. As protein: CASTFGQGYEQYF.

This clonotype was seen repeatedly, ten times or more. The CDR3 DNA follows: TGTGCCAGCAGTTACCCCCCGGACAGGGCCGGCATTACAGATACGCAGTATTTT. Its translation is CASSYPPDRAGITDTQYF. The rearrangement uses TRBV6-7 and TRBJ2-3, with 8 nucleotides matching TRBD1. TRBV6-7 is classed as an ORF, of uncertain function. The CDR3 totals 18 residues. V was pared by 2 bases and J by 3 bases, with 13 bases of the junction left unmatched.

This clonotype was counted at least ten times. The chain uses TRBV28 and TRBJ2-3; D is perhaps TRBD2 (6 bases). CDR1 and CDR2 from the germline V gene are MDHEN and SYDVKM. The length of the CDR3 is 14 residues. Trimming left V 11 bases short and J 4 bases short, with 19 bases between. In nucleotides, the CDR3 is TGTGCCGCCGGCGGTCCCGGGAGTTCAGATACGCAGTATTTT. It is translated as CAAGGPGSSDTQYF.